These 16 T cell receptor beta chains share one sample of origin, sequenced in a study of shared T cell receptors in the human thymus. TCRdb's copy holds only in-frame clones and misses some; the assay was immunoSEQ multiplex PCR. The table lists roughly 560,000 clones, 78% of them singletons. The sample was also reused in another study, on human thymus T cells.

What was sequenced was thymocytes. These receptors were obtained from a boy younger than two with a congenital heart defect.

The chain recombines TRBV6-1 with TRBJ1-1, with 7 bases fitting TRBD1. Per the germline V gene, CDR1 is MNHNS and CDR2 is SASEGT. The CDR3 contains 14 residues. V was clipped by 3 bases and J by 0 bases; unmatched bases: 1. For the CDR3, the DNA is TGTGCCAGCAGTGAGGGACAGTTGAACACTGAAGCTTTCTTT. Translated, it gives CASSEGQLNTEAFF.

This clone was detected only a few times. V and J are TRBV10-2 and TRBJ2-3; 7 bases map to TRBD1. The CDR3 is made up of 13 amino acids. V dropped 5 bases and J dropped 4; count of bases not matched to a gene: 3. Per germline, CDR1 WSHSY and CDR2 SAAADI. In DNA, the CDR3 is TGCGCCAGCAGTTCAGACAGGGCAGATACGCAGTATTTT. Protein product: CASSSDRADTQYF.

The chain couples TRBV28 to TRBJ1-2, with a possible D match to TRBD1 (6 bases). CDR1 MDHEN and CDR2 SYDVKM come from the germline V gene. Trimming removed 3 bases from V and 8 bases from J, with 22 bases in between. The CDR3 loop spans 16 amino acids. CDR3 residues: CASSLRGGNRLGGYTF. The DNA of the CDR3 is TGTGCCAGCAGTTTGAGGGGGGGCAACCGCCTAGGCGGCTACACCTTC.

As DNA, the CDR3 is TGTGCCAGCAGCCGCCTAACAGGGGCGGGGGAGACCCAGTACTTC. Amino acids: CASSRLTGAGETQYF. This chain joins TRBV14 and TRBJ2-5; tentative D call: TRBD1 (7 bases). Germline V gene lookup returns CDR1 SGHDN and CDR2 FVKESK. This CDR3 region has 15 residues. V was clipped by 4 bases and J by 5 bases, with 17 bases between them.

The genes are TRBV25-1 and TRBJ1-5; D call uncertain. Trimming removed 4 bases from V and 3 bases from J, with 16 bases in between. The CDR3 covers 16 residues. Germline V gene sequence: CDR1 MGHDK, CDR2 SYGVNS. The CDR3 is CASSVKIRVSNQPQHF. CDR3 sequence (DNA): TGTGCCAGCAGTGTAAAAATCCGGGTCTCCAATCAGCCCCAGCATTTT.

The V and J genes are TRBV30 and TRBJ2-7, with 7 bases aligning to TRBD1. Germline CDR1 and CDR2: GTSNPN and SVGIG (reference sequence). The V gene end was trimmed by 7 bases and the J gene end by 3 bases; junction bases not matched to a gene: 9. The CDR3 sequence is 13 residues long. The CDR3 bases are TGTGCCTCTCAAAACAGGGGTAGCTACGAGCAGTACTTC. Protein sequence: CASQNRGSYEQYF.

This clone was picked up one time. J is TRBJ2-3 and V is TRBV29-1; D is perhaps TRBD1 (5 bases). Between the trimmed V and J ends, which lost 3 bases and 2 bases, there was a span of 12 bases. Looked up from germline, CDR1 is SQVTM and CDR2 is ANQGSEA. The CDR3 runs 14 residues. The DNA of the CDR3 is TGCAGCGTTGATCAGGGCAGTTCCACAGATACGCAGTATTTT. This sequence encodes CSVDQGSSTDTQYF.

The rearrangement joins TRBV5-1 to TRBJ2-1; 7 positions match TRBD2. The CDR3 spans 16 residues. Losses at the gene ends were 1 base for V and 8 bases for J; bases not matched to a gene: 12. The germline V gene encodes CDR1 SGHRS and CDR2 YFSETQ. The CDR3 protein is CASSLLPAGLFYEQFF. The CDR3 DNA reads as TGCGCCAGCAGCTTGCTGCCAGCGGGATTGTTCTATGAGCAGTTCTTC.

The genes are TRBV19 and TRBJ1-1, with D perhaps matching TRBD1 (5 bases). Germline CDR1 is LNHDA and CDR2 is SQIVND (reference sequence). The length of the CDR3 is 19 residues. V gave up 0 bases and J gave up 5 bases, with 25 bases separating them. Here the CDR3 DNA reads TGTGCCAGTAGTATAGAAGGGGAACAGGCCTGGCCCAAAGAGACTGAAGCTTTCTTT. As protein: CASSIEGEQAWPKETEAFF.

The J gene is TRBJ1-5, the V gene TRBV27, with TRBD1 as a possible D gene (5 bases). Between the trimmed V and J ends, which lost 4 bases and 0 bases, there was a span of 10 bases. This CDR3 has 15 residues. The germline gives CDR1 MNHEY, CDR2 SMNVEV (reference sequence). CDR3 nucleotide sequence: TGTGCCAGCAGTTCCGACAGTTATAGCAATCAGCCCCAGCATTTT. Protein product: CASSSDSYSNQPQHF.

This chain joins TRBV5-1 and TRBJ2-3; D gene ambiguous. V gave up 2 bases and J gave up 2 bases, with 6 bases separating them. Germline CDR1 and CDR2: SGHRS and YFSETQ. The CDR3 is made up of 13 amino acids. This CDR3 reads CASSFLPTDTQYF. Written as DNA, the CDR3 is TGCGCCAGCAGCTTCCTCCCCACAGATACGCAGTATTTT.

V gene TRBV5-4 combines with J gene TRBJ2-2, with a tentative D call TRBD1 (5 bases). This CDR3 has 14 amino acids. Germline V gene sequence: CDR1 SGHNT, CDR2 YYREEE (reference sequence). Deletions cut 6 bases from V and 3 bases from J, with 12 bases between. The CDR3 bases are TGTGCCAGCACCCAGGGATCAGACACCGGGGAGCTGTTTTTT. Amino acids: CASTQGSDTGELFF.

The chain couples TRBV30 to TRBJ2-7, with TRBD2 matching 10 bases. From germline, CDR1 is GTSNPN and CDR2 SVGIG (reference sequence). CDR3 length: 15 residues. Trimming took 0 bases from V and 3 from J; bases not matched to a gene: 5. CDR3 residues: CAWSVRASGSYEQYF. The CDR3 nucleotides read TGTGCCTGGAGTGTACGGGCTAGCGGGAGCTACGAGCAGTACTTC.

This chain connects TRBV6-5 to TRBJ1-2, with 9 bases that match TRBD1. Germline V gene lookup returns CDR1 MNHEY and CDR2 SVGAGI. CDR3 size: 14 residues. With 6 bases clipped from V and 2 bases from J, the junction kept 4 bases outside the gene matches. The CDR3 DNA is TGTGCCAGCAGGGACAGGGGAGGCAACTATGGCTACACCTTC. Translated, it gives CASRDRGGNYGYTF.

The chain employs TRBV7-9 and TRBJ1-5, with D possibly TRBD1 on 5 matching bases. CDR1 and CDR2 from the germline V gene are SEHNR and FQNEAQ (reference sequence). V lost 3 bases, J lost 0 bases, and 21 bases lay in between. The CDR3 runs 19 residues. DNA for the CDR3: TGTGCCAGCAGCTTTCAGTCGGGGGATGGGCGGTATAGCAATCAGCCCCAGCATTTT. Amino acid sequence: CASSFQSGDGRYSNQPQHF. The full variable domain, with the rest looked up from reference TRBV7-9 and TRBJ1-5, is DTGVSQNPRHKITKRGQNVTFRCDPISEHNRLYWYRQTLGQGPEFLTYFQNEAQLEKSRLLSDRFSAERPKGSFSTLEIQRTEQGDSAMYLCASSFQSGDGRYSNQPQHFGDGTRLSIL.

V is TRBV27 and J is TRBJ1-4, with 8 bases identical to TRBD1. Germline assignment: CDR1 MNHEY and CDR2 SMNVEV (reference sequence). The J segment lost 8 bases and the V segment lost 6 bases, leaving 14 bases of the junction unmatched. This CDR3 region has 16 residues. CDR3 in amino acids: CASSLLPTGAQEKLFF. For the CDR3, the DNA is TGTGCCAGCAGCCTCCTGCCGACAGGGGCGCAAGAAAAACTGTTTTTT.